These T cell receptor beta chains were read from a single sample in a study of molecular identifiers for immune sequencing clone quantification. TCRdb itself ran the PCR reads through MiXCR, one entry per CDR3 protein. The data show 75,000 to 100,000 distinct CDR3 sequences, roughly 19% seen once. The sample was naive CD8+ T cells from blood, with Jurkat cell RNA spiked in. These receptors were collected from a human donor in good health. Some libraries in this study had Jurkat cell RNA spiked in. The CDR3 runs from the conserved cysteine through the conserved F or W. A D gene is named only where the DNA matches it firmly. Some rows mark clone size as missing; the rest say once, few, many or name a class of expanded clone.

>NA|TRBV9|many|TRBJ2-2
TGTGCCAGCAGCCCCTTTACCGGGGAGCTGTTTTTT
CASSPFTGELFF
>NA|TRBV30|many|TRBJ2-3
TGTGCCTGGAGTGTATTTTCGACAGATACGCAGTATTTT
CAWSVFSTDTQYF
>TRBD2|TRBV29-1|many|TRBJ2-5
TGCAGCGTAGAGGGGACTAGCGGTGTGCAGGAGACCCAGTACTTC
CSVEGTSGVQETQYF
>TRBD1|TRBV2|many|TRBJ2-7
TGTGCCAGCAGTCCGGGACAGGGGAGGTACGAGCAGTACTTC
CASSPGQGRYEQYF
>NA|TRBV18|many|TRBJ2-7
TGTGCCAGCTCGTCCGGGACATATGACTACGAGCAGTACTTC
CASSSGTYDYEQYF
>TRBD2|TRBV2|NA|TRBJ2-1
TGTGCCAGCAGTGTATTCCTAGCGGGTGAGCCAAACCACAATGAGCAGTTCTTC
CASSVFLAGEPNHNEQFF
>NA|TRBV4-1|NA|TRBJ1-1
TGCGCCAGCAGCCAAGGGGCGGGCGGCGACACTGAAGCTTTCTTT
CASSQGAGGDTEAFF
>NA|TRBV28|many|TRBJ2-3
TGTGCCAGCAGCCCACGCCTAACAGATACGCAGTATTTT
CASSPRLTDTQYF
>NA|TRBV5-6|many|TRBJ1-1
TGTGCCAGCAGCTTAGGGGTGACTGAAGCTTTCTTT
CASSLGVTEAFF
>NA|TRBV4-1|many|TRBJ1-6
TGCGCCAGCAGCCAAGAAGTAGGGGGTAATTCACCCCTCCACTTT
CASSQEVGGNSPLHF
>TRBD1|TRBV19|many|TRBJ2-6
TGTGCCAGTGCCTGGGACAGCTCTGGGGCCAACGTCCTGACTTTC
CASAWDSSGANVLTF
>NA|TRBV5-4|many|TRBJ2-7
TGTGCCAGCAGCTCGGGAGTGAGACCCCTTCCGGACGAGCAGTACTTC
CASSSGVRPLPDEQYF
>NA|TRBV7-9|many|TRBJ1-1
TGTGCCAGCAGCTTATCTGGCAGCAACACTGAAGCTTTCTTT
CASSLSGSNTEAFF
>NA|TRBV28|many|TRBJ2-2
TGTGCCAGCAGTACTCGGGGGCGAACCGTCGAGCTGTTTTTT
CASSTRGRTVELFF
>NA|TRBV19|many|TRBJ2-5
TGTGCCAGTAGTATACAACAGCAAGAGACCCAGTACTTC
CASSIQQQETQYF
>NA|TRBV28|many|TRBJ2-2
TGTGCCAGCGAGTACAGGAAGAATGGCGGGGAGCTGTTTTTT
CASEYRKNGGELFF
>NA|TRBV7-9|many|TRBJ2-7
TGTGCCAGCAGCGACGAGGAGTACGAGCAGTACTTC
CASSDEEYEQYF
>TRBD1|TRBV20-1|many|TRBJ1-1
TGCAGTGCTAGTCTTCGGGACAGGGACACTGAAGCTTTCTTT
CSASLRDRDTEAFF
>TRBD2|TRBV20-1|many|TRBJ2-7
TGCAGTGCTAGAGCAAGGACTAGCGGGGGGCCATTCGCCGAGCAGTACTTC
CSARARTSGGPFAEQYF
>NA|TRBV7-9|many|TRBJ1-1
TGTGCCAGCAGCTCCGACCCACAGGAAGCTTTCTTT
CASSSDPQEAFF
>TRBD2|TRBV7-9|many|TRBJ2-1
TGTGCCATAGGGACTAGCGCTCACAATGAGCAGTTCTTC
CAIGTSAHNEQFF
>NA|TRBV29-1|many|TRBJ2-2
TGCAGCGTTCGGGGATACACCGGGGAGCTGTTTTTT
CSVRGYTGELFF
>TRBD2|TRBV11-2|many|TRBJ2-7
TGTGCCAGCAGCTTAGGTAGAAGCGGGGTATTCTCCTACGAGCAGTACTTC
CASSLGRSGVFSYEQYF
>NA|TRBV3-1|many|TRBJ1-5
TGTGCCAGCAGCCGTACGGGCCCCGGTGGTAATCAGCCCCAGCATTTT
CASSRTGPGGNQPQHF
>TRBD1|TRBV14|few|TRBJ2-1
TGTGCCAGCAGCCAAGGTTGGGCCAGGGGGTCAGGCGATGAGCAGTTCTTC
CASSQGWARGSGDEQFF
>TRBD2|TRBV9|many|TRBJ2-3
TGTGCCAGTTCGGGACTAGCGGGGGGGCTGGATACGCAGTATTTT
CASSGLAGGLDTQYF
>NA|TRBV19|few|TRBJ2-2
TGTGCCAGTAGTAAGACAAACAGGGACACCGGGGAGCTGTTTTTT
CASSKTNRDTGELFF
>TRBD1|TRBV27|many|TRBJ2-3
TGTGCCAGCAGTCTCGTGAGGACAGGGCGAGATACGCAGTATTTT
CASSLVRTGRDTQYF
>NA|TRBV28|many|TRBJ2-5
TGTGCCAGCACCCCAAACGAGCACCTCTCCGGTGTGGAGACCCAGTACTTC
CASTPNEHLSGVETQYF
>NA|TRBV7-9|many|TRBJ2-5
TGTGCCACACAACAGGGCTGGAGAGGAGAGACCCAGTACTTC
CATQQGWRGETQYF
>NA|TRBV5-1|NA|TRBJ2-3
TGCGCCAGCAGCTTGTTTTCGACCCCTAACACAGATACGCAGTATTTT
CASSLFSTPNTDTQYF
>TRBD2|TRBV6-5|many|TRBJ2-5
TGTGCCAGCAGTTACTCCGCGGCTAGCGGGGAGACCCAGTACTTC
CASSYSAASGETQYF
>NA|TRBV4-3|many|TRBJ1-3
TGCGCCAGCAGCCAAGATCGCGGGGGCTCGGACACCATATATTTT
CASSQDRGGSDTIYF
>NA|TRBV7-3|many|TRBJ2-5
TGTGCCAGCAGCCCTAGTTTGGGGGTTGAGACCCAGTACTTC
CASSPSLGVETQYF
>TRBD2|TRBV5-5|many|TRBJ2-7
TGTGCCAGCAGCTCGCGACTGGCGGGAGAAGTGTTCTACGAGCAGTACTTC
CASSSRLAGEVFYEQYF
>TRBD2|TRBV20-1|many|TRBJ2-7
TGCAGTGCTAGAGACCGTGGGAGGGCCTCCTACGAGCAGTACTTC
CSARDRGRASYEQYF
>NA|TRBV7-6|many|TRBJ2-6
TGTGCCAGCAGCTTACGGTGGAACCGGGCCAACGTCCTGACTTTC
CASSLRWNRANVLTF
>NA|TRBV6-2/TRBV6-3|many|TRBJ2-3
TGTGCCAGCAGTTGGGACTCCAGCACAGATACGCAGTATTTT
CASSWDSSTDTQYF
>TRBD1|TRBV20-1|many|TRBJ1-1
TGCAGTGCCAGGAGGGGTACCGGGACAGGGTCAGTGTTGAACACTGAAGCTTTCTTT
CSARRGTGTGSVLNTEAFF
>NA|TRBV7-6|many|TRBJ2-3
TGTGCCAGCAGCTTACAGGTCCCCGGCACAGATACGCAGTATTTT
CASSLQVPGTDTQYF
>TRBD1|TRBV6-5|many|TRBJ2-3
TGTGCCAGCAGTCGCCAATGGACAGGGGGTAGGACAGATACGCAGTATTTT
CASSRQWTGGRTDTQYF
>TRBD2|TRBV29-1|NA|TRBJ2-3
TGCACCGTCTCAGCGGGGCTAGGGCCAGATACGCAGTATTTT
CTVSAGLGPDTQYF
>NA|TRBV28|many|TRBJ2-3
TGTGCCAGCAACCCCCGGCCCACAGATACGCAGTATTTT
CASNPRPTDTQYF
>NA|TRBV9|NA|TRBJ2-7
TGTGCCAGCAGCCTGGGGGGTTTCTCCTACGAGCAGTACTTC
CASSLGGFSYEQYF
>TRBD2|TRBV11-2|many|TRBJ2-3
TGTGCCAGCAGACAGGGGCTAGCGGGACGAGGTGGCACAGATACGCAGTATTTT
CASRQGLAGRGGTDTQYF
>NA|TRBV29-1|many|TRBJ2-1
TGCAGGTCCGGTGAGGCGGCGGACAATGAGCAGTTCTTC
CRSGEAADNEQFF
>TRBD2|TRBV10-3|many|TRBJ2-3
TGTGCCATCAATAGCGGGGGGGCCAGAGATACGCAGTATTTT
CAINSGGARDTQYF
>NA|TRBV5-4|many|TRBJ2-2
TGTGCCAGCAGCTTGCCAGGGACAACGAACACCGGGGAGCTGTTTTTT
CASSLPGTTNTGELFF
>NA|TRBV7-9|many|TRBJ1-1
TGTGCCAGCAGCTTAGGGGTCGCAGAGAACACTGAAGCTTTCTTT
CASSLGVAENTEAFF
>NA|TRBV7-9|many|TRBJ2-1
TGTGCCAGCAGCTTAGGTCAGGGGATAGGAGTTGATGAGCAGTTCTTC
CASSLGQGIGVDEQFF